The 27 T cell receptor beta chains in this list originate from one sample, sequenced in a study of CD8 T cells in ankylosing spondylitis. Study outcomes and limitations: Characteristic of ankylosing spondylitis blood, it appeared, was a TCR beta motif comprising several highly homologous variants.

These receptors' antigens are unknown. TCRdb reprocessed the 5' RACE reads via MiXCR and lists one record per CDR3 protein. The data show 800,000 to 900,000 distinct CDR3 sequences, 12% seen once. Sequencing was done on a sample of blood, either unsorted or a sorted T cell fraction (not recorded which). These receptors all come from a male donor with ankylosing spondylitis.

V is TRBV20-1 and J is TRBJ1-6, with TRBD1 as a possible D gene (6 bases). The CDR3 runs to 15 residues. The V end was cut by 0 bases, the J end by 10 bases, with 16 bases between. Germline CDR1 reads DFQATT; CDR2 reads SNEGSKA (reference sequence). CDR3 in DNA: TGCAGTGCTAGAGATATCGGCCAGGGGATATCACCCCTCCACTTT. Translation gives CSARDIGQGISPLHF.

DNA for the CDR3: TGTGCCAGCAGACCACGCGGTCAGGGGCCGACCTACGAGCAGTACTTC. Residues: CASRPRGQGPTYEQYF. V and J are TRBV27 and TRBJ2-7, with D tentatively TRBD1 (6 bases). The CDR3 length is 16 residues. CDR1 and CDR2 from the germline V gene are MNHEY and SMNVEV (reference sequence). V dropped 6 bases and J dropped 2 bases, with 20 bases sitting between them.

This rearrangement joins TRBV18 to TRBJ2-3; 9 bases are shared with TRBD1. The CDR3 sequence is 17 residues long. CDR1 and CDR2 (germline): KGHSH, LQKENI. Trimming at V came to 3 bases and at J to 3 bases, leaving 10 bases not matched to a gene. The DNA for the CDR3 is TGTGCCAGCTCACCGACCTATGGGACAGGGATTACAGATACGCAGTATTTT. It codes for CASSPTYGTGITDTQYF.

This clonotype was counted at least ten times. This chain's CDR3 is CASSLGQAHTEAFF. CDR3 coding DNA: TGCGCCAGCAGCTTGGGACAGGCGCACACTGAAGCTTTCTTT. The rearrangement links TRBV5-1 to TRBJ1-1, with D perhaps TRBD1 (6 bases). V lost 0 bases and J lost 3, with 9 bases in between. CDR1 is SGHRS, CDR2 YFSETQ, per germline. There are 14 residues in the CDR3.

J is TRBJ2-1 and V is TRBV4-3; D is unresolved. V lost 1 base and J lost 8, with 9 bases in between. This CDR3 is built from 13 residues. Germline V gene data show CDR1 as LGHNA and CDR2 as YSLEER. The CDR3 region has the DNA TGCGCCAGCAGCCAAGGGGAAGTAGATGAGCAGTTCTTC. The encoded protein is CASSQGEVDEQFF.

This clonotype was recorded a few times. This CDR3 reads CASSSLHVGYGYTF. The CDR3, as DNA: TGTGCCAGCAGCTCACTCCATGTCGGCTATGGCTACACCTTC. This chain links TRBV7-2 with TRBJ1-2; D ambiguous. V was shortened by 4 bases and J by 4 bases, with 13 bases between the two germline ends. This CDR3 region has 14 residues. CDR1 and CDR2 from the germline V gene are SGHTA and FQGNSA.

This clonotype occurred many times. The V and J genes are TRBV20-1 and TRBJ2-1, with 7 bases that match TRBD2. With V trimmed by 2 bases and J by 8 bases, 3 bases remained unmatched. This CDR3 contains 12 residues. The V gene's germline CDR1 is DFQATT and CDR2 SNEGSKA (reference sequence). The CDR3 loop reads CSARLRGDEQFF. CDR3 nucleotides: TGCAGTGCTAGACTACGGGGGGATGAGCAGTTCTTC.

This clonotype has a handful of counts. The V call is TRBV12-3 or TRBV12-4, the J call TRBJ1-6; 7 bases agree with TRBD1. With V trimmed by 7 bases and J by 8 bases, 5 bases remained unmatched. This CDR3 has 13 residues. For the CDR3, the DNA is TGTGCCAGCACAAATACAGGGGATTCACCCCTCCACTTT. This encodes CASTNTGDSPLHF.

The chain carries TRBV7-8 and TRBJ2-1; D assignment may be TRBD1 or TRBD2 (5 bases each). This CDR3 spans 16 amino acids. V was cut by 5 bases and J by 6 bases, with 20 bases left in between. Per germline, CDR1 SGHVS and CDR2 FQNEAQ. The CDR3 DNA reads as TGTGCCAGCAGCCTGGTGTGGGACGATTGGAGCAATGAGCAGTTCTTC. Amino acid sequence: CASSLVWDDWSNEQFF.

This clonotype was seen a few times. The chain couples TRBV6-5 to TRBJ2-5; D might be TRBD1 or TRBD2, each matching 6 bases. The V end lost 1 base, the J end lost 4 bases, and 10 bases lay between the germline ends. The CDR3 extends over 14 amino acids. Germline CDR1 is MNHEY and CDR2 is SVGAGI. The CDR3 is CASSYWRGAETQYF. CDR3 in DNA: TGTGCCAGCAGTTACTGGAGGGGGGCAGAGACCCAGTACTTC.

This chain links TRBV27 with TRBJ1-1; D is uncertain. Trimming removed 2 bases at V and 0 bases at J, with 13 bases between. The CDR3 spans 16 residues. The germline CDR1 and CDR2 sequences are MNHEY and SMNVEV (reference sequence). CDR3 coding DNA: TGTGCCAGCAGTTTACAAGTGGAGGCCGTGAACACTGAAGCTTTCTTT. It translates to CASSLQVEAVNTEAFF.

This clonotype was counted many times. The chain combines TRBV5-1 with TRBJ2-5; D assignment may be TRBD1 or TRBD2 (5 bases each). The germline CDR1 and CDR2 sequences are SGHRS and YFSETQ. This CDR3 has 13 residues. V was clipped by 5 bases and J by 2 bases, with 10 bases between them. CDR3 bases: TGCGCCAGCAGTTGGGACGGACAAGAGACCCAGTACTTC. Its translation is CASSWDGQETQYF.

This clonotype was counted a few times. The chain uses TRBV18 and TRBJ2-1; D gene ambiguous. CDR3 length equals 13 residues. V gave up 3 bases and J gave up 5 bases, with 8 bases separating them. Germline V gene sequence: CDR1 KGHSH, CDR2 LQKENI. The CDR3: CASSPAADNEQFF. As DNA, the CDR3 is TGTGCCAGCTCACCGGCGGCGGACAATGAGCAGTTCTTC.

This clonotype was seen a handful of times. J is TRBJ1-6 and V is TRBV15; no firm D call. Per germline, CDR1 LNHNV and CDR2 YYDKDF (reference sequence). With 0 bases removed from V and 8 bases from J, the gap between germline ends came to 14 bases. The length of the CDR3 is 16 residues. CDR3 coding DNA: TGTGCCACCAGCAGAGAAGAAGGCATTCGAGATTCACCCCTCCACTTT. The encoded protein is CATSREEGIRDSPLHF.

This clonotype has more than one count but fewer than ten. CDR3 bases: TGTGCCAGCAGCAAAGAGGACAGGGACTATGGCTACACCTTC. It codes for CASSKEDRDYGYTF. This chain joins TRBV5-6 and TRBJ1-2; TRBD1 aligns across 8 bases. Per the germline V gene, CDR1 is SGHDT and CDR2 is YYEEEE. V dropped 4 bases and J dropped 3; count of bases not matched to a gene: 5. CDR3 length: 14 amino acids.

This clonotype was counted only a few times. This sequence joins TRBV20-1 and TRBJ2-3; 11 nucleotides align to TRBD1. V lost 6 bases and J lost 4; bases outside the gene matches: 9. The CDR3 is made up of 15 amino acids. Germline CDR1 DFQATT, CDR2 SNEGSKA (reference sequence). CDR3 DNA: TGCAGTGCGCCGGACAGGGGGCGTTTTGCAGATACGCAGTATTTT. Encoded protein: CSAPDRGRFADTQYF.

As regards this clonotype: A much larger clonotype is one base distant, so this may be a read error. The chain uses TRBV20-1 and TRBJ2-7, with D possibly called TRBD1 or TRBD2 (5 bases each). The germline V gene has CDR1 DFQATT and CDR2 SNEGSKA (reference sequence). CDR3 length: 14 residues. The DNA for the CDR3 is TGCAGTGCCTCCGGGACGGCAAGCTCCTACGGGCAGTACTTC. This sequence encodes CSASGTASSYGQYF.

This clonotype was found a few times. V usage is TRBV5-1 and J usage is TRBJ2-1; 13 nucleotides match TRBD2. V lost 4 bases, J lost 7 bases, and 2 bases stayed unmatched. Germline CDR1 is SGHRS and CDR2 is YFSETQ. The CDR3 loop spans 14 amino acids. The CDR3 sequence: CASSETSGGNEQFF. The DNA for the CDR3 is TGCGCCAGCAGCGAGACTAGCGGGGGGAATGAGCAGTTCTTC.

This clonotype was detected a few times. The genes are TRBV6-2 or TRBV6-3 and TRBJ2-7; perhaps TRBD1 as D (5 bases). CDR3 length: 14 residues. V shed 4 bases and J shed 3 bases, with 13 bases lying between them. Germline CDR1 reads MNHEY; CDR2 reads SVGEGT. CDR3 sequence: CASSSPRQSYEQYF. The CDR3 nucleotides read TGTGCCAGCAGTTCCCCGAGACAGAGCTACGAGCAGTACTTC.

This clonotype occurred a few times. J is TRBJ2-3 and V is TRBV20-1; D may be TRBD2 (5 bases). The CDR3 extends over 13 amino acids. The V gene's germline CDR1 is DFQATT and CDR2 SNEGSKA (reference sequence). Deletions cut 3 bases from V and 4 bases from J, with 11 bases between. The CDR3 region has the DNA TGCAGTGCTAGTCCTAGCTTCCCAGATACGCAGTATTTT. Translation: CSASPSFPDTQYF.

This clonotype was seen ten or more times. This chain links TRBV29-1 with TRBJ2-1; TRBD2 aligns across 12 bases. The germline V gene has CDR1 SQVTM and CDR2 ANQGSEA. The CDR3 sequence is 15 residues long. The junction had 10 bases not matched to a gene; V was cut back by 4 bases and J by 9 bases. CDR3 DNA: TGCAGCGTTGCACGGAGACTAGCGGGAGTGGGTGAGCAGTTCTTC. Residues: CSVARRLAGVGEQFF.

The chain links TRBV20-1 to TRBJ2-1; TRBD2 matches at 10 bases. CDR3 size: 13 residues. Germline CDR1 and CDR2: DFQATT and SNEGSKA (reference sequence). Here the CDR3 DNA reads TGCGGTTACTCTAGCGGGAGTATCTATGAGCAGTTCTTC. Translation: CGYSSGSIYEQFF.

In this sample, this clonotype turned up a few times. As DNA, the CDR3 is TGTGCCAGCAGTGATCCGGGACTACCCGACACAGATACGCAGTATTTT. It encodes CASSDPGLPDTDTQYF. The chain employs TRBV6-1 and TRBJ2-3, with 7 bases fitting TRBD2. Per germline, CDR1 MNHNS and CDR2 SASEGT. CDR3 size: 16 residues. J gave up 2 bases and V 3 bases, and 8 bases lay outside the gene matches.

In this sample, this clonotype turned up a few times. The chain carries TRBV18 and TRBJ2-1; D ambiguous. The V gene's germline CDR1 is KGHSH and CDR2 LQKENI. The V gene lost 0 bases and the J gene lost 2 bases, with 11 bases spanning the gap. The CDR3 sequence is 16 residues long. CDR3 protein: CASSPPAAFPYNEQFF. The CDR3 nucleotides are TGTGCCAGCTCACCACCGGCGGCCTTTCCCTACAATGAGCAGTTCTTC. Using reference TRBV18 and TRBJ2-1 for the parts outside the CDR3, the full variable domain is NAGVMQNPRHLVRRRGQEARLRCSPMKGHSHVYWYRQLPEEGLKFMVYLQKENIIDESGMPKERFSAEFPKEGPSILRIQQVVRGDSAAYFCASSPPAAFPYNEQFFGPGTRLTVL.

Only a few counts were recorded for this clonotype. The V and J genes are TRBV7-2 and TRBJ1-1; the D gene is possibly TRBD1 (6 bases). The CDR3 runs to 15 residues. The V end was cut by 3 bases, the J end by 3 bases, with 14 bases between. Germline V gene sequence: CDR1 SGHTA, CDR2 FQGNSA. In DNA form, the CDR3 reads TGTGCCAGCAGCTTTCTGACAGGACTACACACTGAAGCTTTCTTT. It translates to CASSFLTGLHTEAFF.

This chain links TRBV27 with TRBJ1-1; D not resolved. CDR1 is MNHEY and CDR2 is SMNVEV in the germline V gene (reference sequence). This CDR3 has 14 amino acids. Trimming pared 7 bases from V and 5 bases from J, leaving 17 bases between. The CDR3 coding sequence is TGTGCCAGCAACCGGCCGGGTCTTGGGACTGAAGCTTTCTTT. Its protein product is CASNRPGLGTEAFF.

This clonotype showed up just a few times. The chain uses TRBV20-1 and TRBJ1-5; D is uncertain. Germline CDR1 is DFQATT and CDR2 is SNEGSKA (reference sequence). V was trimmed by 3 bases and J by 4 bases, leaving 10 bases between them. The CDR3 runs to 13 residues. The CDR3 nucleotides read TGCAGTGCTAGTGTCCAGATTAATCAGCCCCAGCATTTT. The encoded protein is CSASVQINQPQHF.